These 23 T cell receptor beta chains were sequenced from one sample in a study of blood T cell repertoires in COVID-19 (dated by TCRdb to about 2020). Library method: the immunoSEQ multiplex PCR assay. TCRdb mirrors the immuneACCESS table, restricted to in-frame sequences. Some clones are absent from its copies; in checked studies, under half trace to an unresolved V gene, and the reason for the others is unknown. The sample table contains 200,000 to 250,000 clones; only one count was recorded for around 90% of them. In total, the top ten clones hold about 15% of the sample. The sequencing input was PBMCs or T cells enriched from blood (not recorded which). All receptors derive from a man aged 25 to 40 who had been exposed to COVID-19.

The genes are TRBV7-3 and TRBJ1-1; D is undetermined. The CDR3 is 13 amino acids. CDR1 SGHTA and CDR2 FQGTGA come from the germline V gene. V gave up 2 bases and J gave up 1 base, with 5 bases separating them. CDR3 loop: CASSLGRNTEAFF. The CDR3 region has the DNA TGTGCCAGCAGCTTAGGCAGGAACACTGAAGCTTTCTTT.

The V gene is TRBV5-5, the J gene TRBJ1-1, with TRBD1 matching over 7 bases. Germline loops: CDR1 SGHKS, CDR2 YYEKEE (reference sequence). Trimming removed 4 bases from V and 4 bases from J; junction bases left unmatched: 10. The CDR3 spans 15 residues. CDR3 DNA: TGTGCCAGCAGCCTGGCCCCGCAGGGGGGCACTGAAGCTTTCTTT. This sequence encodes CASSLAPQGGTEAFF. The complete variable domain, with remaining parts taken from reference TRBV5-5 and TRBJ1-1, reads DAGVTQSPTHLIKTRGQQVTLRCSPISGHKSVSWYQQVLGQGPQFIFQYYEKEERGRGNFPDRFSARQFPNYSSELNVNALLLGDSALYLCASSLAPQGGTEAFFGQGTRLTVV.

J is TRBJ1-2 and V is TRBV7-2; D call uncertain. Between the trimmed V and J ends, which lost 1 base and 5 bases, there was a span of 14 bases. The CDR3 runs 15 residues. The germline V gene encodes CDR1 SGHTA and CDR2 FQGNSA. The CDR3 loop is CASSLGGEGSYGYTF. DNA for the CDR3: TGTGCCAGCAGCTTAGGAGGCGAGGGATCATATGGCTACACCTTC.

The gene calls are TRBV10-3 and TRBJ1-1; 7 bases match TRBD1. V dropped 9 bases and J dropped 5; count of bases not matched to a gene: 6. This CDR3 is built from 12 residues. Germline CDR1 ENHRY, CDR2 SYGVKD. The CDR3 sequence: CAIQGEKTEAFF. As DNA, the CDR3 is TGTGCCATTCAGGGGGAAAAAACTGAAGCTTTCTTT.

This clone was picked up one time. The chain has TRBV2 and TRBJ1-5; D is possibly TRBD1 (5 bases). This CDR3 has 14 residues. With 6 bases removed from V and 4 bases from J, the gap between germline ends came to 13 bases. Germline CDR1 SNHLY, CDR2 FYNNEI. For the CDR3, the DNA is TGTGCCAGCAGCCAAGACAGCCTAAATCAGCCCCAGCATTTT. Translated: CASSQDSLNQPQHF.

V and J are TRBV6-5 and TRBJ1-1; D gene uncertain. Germline V gives CDR1 MNHEY, CDR2 SVGAGI. The ends were cut back, 7 bases at V and 10 bases at J, with 22 bases in the middle. CDR3 size: 14 residues. The DNA for the CDR3 is TGTGCCAGCATCGACTTTGATGAAGACCGGAGAGCTTTCTTT. Protein: CASIDFDEDRRAFF.

V and J are TRBV18 and TRBJ1-2; 8 bases align to TRBD1. Germline trimming cut 1 base from V and 3 bases from J; bases unmatched to any gene: 4. CDR3 length: 15 amino acids. The germline gives CDR1 KGHSH, CDR2 LQKENI. Here the CDR3 DNA reads TGTGCCAGCTCACCACAACCGGACAGGGACTATGGCTACACCTTC. It encodes CASSPQPDRDYGYTF. Combining the CDR3 with reference TRBV18 and TRBJ1-2 gives the whole variable domain NAGVMQNPRHLVRRRGQEARLRCSPMKGHSHVYWYRQLPEEGLKFMVYLQKENIIDESGMPKERFSAEFPKEGPSILRIQQVVRGDSAAYFCASSPQPDRDYGYTFGSGTRLTVV.

V usage is TRBV2 and J usage is TRBJ2-2; a weak D match, TRBD1 (6 bases). CDR3 length equals 14 residues. The V and J ends lost 6 bases and 4 bases respectively, with 12 bases between them. The V gene's germline CDR1 is SNHLY and CDR2 FYNNEI. The CDR3 DNA reads as TGTGCCAGCAGGATTACAGGGTTCACCGGGGAGCTGTTTTTT. The encoded protein is CASRITGFTGELFF.

The rearrangement joins TRBV27 to TRBJ2-4; D is perhaps TRBD2 (6 bases). In germline, CDR1 is MNHEY, CDR2 SMNVEV (reference sequence). The V end was cut by 3 bases, the J end by 3 bases, with 15 bases between. The CDR3 is 16 residues long. CDR3 bases: TGTGCCAGCAGTTTGACCAGCGGGCCTGACAAAAACATTCAGTACTTC. Translating gives CASSLTSGPDKNIQYF.

The genes are TRBV6-4 and TRBJ2-1; a weak D match, TRBD2 (5 bases). V shed 2 bases and J shed 4 bases, with 15 bases lying between them. The CDR3 is 16 residues long. Germline-derived CDR1 and CDR2 are MRHNA and SNTAGT. CDR3: CASSDDGGDPYNEQFF. The CDR3 DNA reads as TGTGCCAGCAGTGACGATGGAGGCGACCCGTACAATGAGCAGTTCTTC.

Here the CDR3 reads CASNLAGGDEQFF. CDR3 nucleotides: TGCGCCAGCAATTTAGCGGGGGGCGATGAGCAGTTCTTC. The chain links TRBV5-1 to TRBJ2-1; 10 nucleotides match TRBD2. J was trimmed by 8 bases and V by 6 bases; bases with no gene match: 5. Per germline, CDR1 SGHRS and CDR2 YFSETQ. The CDR3 is 13 amino acids.

The chain combines TRBV5-1 with TRBJ2-6; D remains unclear. Germline V gene lookup returns CDR1 SGHRS and CDR2 YFSETQ. This CDR3 has 14 residues. V lost 2 bases, J lost 1 base, and 4 bases lay in between. As DNA, the CDR3 is TGCGCCAGCAGCTTTAGTTCTGGGGCCAACGTCCTGACTTTC. This sequence encodes CASSFSSGANVLTF.

J is TRBJ2-5 and V is TRBV5-1, with D possibly matching TRBD1 (6 bases). Looked up from germline, CDR1 is SGHRS and CDR2 is YFSETQ. V lost 4 bases, J lost 1 base, and 17 bases lay in between. This CDR3 has 16 residues. The CDR3 DNA follows: TGCGCCAGCAGCCCAAATGGACGGGACACCCAAGAGACCCAGTACTTC. Translating gives CASSPNGRDTQETQYF.

The DNA of the CDR3 is TGTGCCAGCAGTCCTCAGGCTAACTATGGCTACACCTTC. It codes for CASSPQANYGYTF. The V call is TRBV12-3 or TRBV12-4, the J call TRBJ1-2; the D is unclear. The CDR3 length is 13 residues. With 5 bases removed from V and 0 bases from J, the gap between germline ends came to 7 bases.

V is TRBV7-3 and J is TRBJ1-1; TRBD1 agrees at 9 bases. Germline V gene sequence: CDR1 SGHTA, CDR2 FQGTGA. The J segment lost 3 bases and the V segment lost 5 bases, leaving 4 bases of the junction unmatched. The CDR3 loop spans 14 amino acids. CDR3: CASSPGTGYTEAFF. For the CDR3, the DNA is TGTGCCAGCAGCCCCGGGACAGGGTACACTGAAGCTTTCTTT.

For this clone: Other DNA sequences in this specimen translate into the identical CDR3. V usage is TRBV10-2 and J usage is TRBJ2-7, with a weak D call TRBD1 (5 bases). Germline lookup yields CDR1 WSHSY and CDR2 SAAADI. The CDR3 contains 11 residues. Trimming took off 6 bases at V and 7 bases at J, with 10 bases between the two ends. CDR3 sequence: CASRGPGEQYF. The CDR3 DNA reads TGCGCCAGCAGGGGGCCCGGTGAGCAGTACTTC.

This chain links TRBV10-3 with TRBJ1-3; tentative D call: TRBD1 (5 bases). CDR3 length: 15 residues. In germline, CDR1 is ENHRY, CDR2 SYGVKD. V was trimmed by 7 bases and J by 4 bases, leaving 17 bases between them. The CDR3 coding sequence is TGTGCCATCACTCCGGGAGCCGGGGGAGGAAACACCATATATTTT. Its translation: CAITPGAGGGNTIYF.

The rearrangement links TRBV6-5 to TRBJ2-2, with 7 bases matching TRBD2. This CDR3 comprises 14 residues. Germline V gene sequence: CDR1 MNHEY, CDR2 SVGAGI. V was clipped by 6 bases and J by 5 bases; unmatched bases: 6. CDR3 in DNA: TGTGCCAGCAGGAAGACACTAGCGACCGGGGAGCTGTTTTTT. This sequence encodes CASRKTLATGELFF.

This clone has only one observation. The chain employs TRBV3-1 (or the pseudogene TRBV3-2) and TRBJ1-2; the D gene is possibly TRBD1 (6 bases). The CDR3 spans 14 residues. The germline V and J ends were trimmed by 3 bases and 1 base, with 9 bases remaining between them. The germline gives CDR1 LGHDT, CDR2 YNNKEL (reference sequence). CDR3 residues: CASSQWTDNYGYTF. As DNA, the CDR3 is TGTGCCAGCAGCCAGTGGACAGATAACTATGGCTACACCTTC.

V and J are TRBV7-9 and TRBJ1-3; 8 bases agree with TRBD1. With V trimmed by 1 base and J by 1 base, 9 bases remained unmatched. The germline V gene encodes CDR1 SEHNR and CDR2 FQNEAQ (reference sequence). This CDR3 contains 18 residues. This CDR3 reads CASSLGQGARSSGNTIYF. The CDR3, as DNA: TGTGCCAGCAGCTTAGGGCAGGGGGCTAGATCTTCTGGAAACACCATATATTTT.

This chain joins TRBV30 and TRBJ2-7, with 7 bases matching TRBD2. Germline lookup yields CDR1 GTSNPN and CDR2 SVGIG (reference sequence). The CDR3 has 15 residues. Trimming removed 1 base from V and 11 bases from J; junction bases left unmatched: 17. The CDR3 DNA is TGTGCCTGGAGTGAGAAACCGGGACTACAGAACTGGGAGTACTTC. Translation gives CAWSEKPGLQNWEYF.

V gene TRBV7-2 combines with J gene TRBJ2-3, with 13 nucleotides matching TRBD2. After removal of 4 bases from V and 2 bases from J, the junction contained 6 bases not matched to a gene. The germline CDR1 and CDR2 sequences are SGHTA and FQGNSA. The CDR3 spans 17 residues. The CDR3 DNA follows: TGTGCCAGCAGCTCCCGACTAGCGGGGGGCCCCACAGATACGCAGTATTTT. Translation: CASSSRLAGGPTDTQYF. The variable domain in full, completed from reference TRBV7-2 and TRBJ2-3, reads GAGVSQSPSNKVTEKGKDVELRCDPISGHTALYWYRQSLGQGLEFLIYFQGNSAPDKSGLPSDRFSAERTGGSVSTLTIQRTQQEDSAVYLCASSSRLAGGPTDTQYFGPGTRLTVL.

This rearrangement joins TRBV12-3 or TRBV12-4 to TRBJ1-2, with D unresolved. The CDR3 consists of 13 residues. The V and J ends lost 4 bases and 8 bases respectively, with 14 bases between them. DNA of the CDR3: TGTGCCAGCAGTTACATCTCTCTGGCCGGCTACACCTTC. This codes for CASSYISLAGYTF.